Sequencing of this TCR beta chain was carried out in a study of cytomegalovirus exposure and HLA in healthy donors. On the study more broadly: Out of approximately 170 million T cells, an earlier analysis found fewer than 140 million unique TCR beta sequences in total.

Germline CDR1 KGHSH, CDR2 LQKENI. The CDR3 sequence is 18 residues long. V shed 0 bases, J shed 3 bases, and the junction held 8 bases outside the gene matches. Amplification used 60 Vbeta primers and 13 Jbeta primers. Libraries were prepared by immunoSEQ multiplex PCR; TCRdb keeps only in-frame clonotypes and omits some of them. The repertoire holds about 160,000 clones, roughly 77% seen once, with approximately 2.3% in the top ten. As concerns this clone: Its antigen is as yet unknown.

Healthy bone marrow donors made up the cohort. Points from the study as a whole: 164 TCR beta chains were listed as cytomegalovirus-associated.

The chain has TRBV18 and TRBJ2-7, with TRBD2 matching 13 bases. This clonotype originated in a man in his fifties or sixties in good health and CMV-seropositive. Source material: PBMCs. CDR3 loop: CASSPPGLAGNSIYEQYF. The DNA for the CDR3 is TGTGCCAGCTCACCACCGGGACTAGCGGGGAATTCGATCTACGAGCAGTACTTC.